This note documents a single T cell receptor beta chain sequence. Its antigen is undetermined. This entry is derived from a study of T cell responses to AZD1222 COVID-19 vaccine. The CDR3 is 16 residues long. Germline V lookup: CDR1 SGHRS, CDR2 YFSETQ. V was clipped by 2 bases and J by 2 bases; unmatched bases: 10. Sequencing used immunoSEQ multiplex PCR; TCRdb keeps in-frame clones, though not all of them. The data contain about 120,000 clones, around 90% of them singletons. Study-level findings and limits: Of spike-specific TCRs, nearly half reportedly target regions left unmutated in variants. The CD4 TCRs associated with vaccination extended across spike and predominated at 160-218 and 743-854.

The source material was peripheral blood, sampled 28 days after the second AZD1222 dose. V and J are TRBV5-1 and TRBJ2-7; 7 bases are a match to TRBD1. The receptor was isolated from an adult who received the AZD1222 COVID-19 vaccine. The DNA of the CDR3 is TGCGCCAGCAGCTTACTACAGGGGAATCGCGCCTACGAGCAGTACTTC. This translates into CASSLLQGNRAYEQYF.